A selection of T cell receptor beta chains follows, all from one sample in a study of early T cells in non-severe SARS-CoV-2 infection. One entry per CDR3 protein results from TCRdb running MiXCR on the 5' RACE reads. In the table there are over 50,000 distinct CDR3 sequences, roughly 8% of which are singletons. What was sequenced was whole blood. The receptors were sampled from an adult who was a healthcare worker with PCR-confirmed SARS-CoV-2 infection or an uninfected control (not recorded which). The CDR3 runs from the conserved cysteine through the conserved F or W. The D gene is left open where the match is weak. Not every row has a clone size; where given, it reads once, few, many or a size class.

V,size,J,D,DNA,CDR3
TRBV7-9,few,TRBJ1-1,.,TGTGCCAGCAGCTTAGCCGCAAGGAACACTGAAGCTTTCTTT,CASSLAARNTEAFF
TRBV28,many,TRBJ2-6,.,TGTGCCTCCAGGTCCGGGAATGGGGCCAACGTCCTGACTTTC,CASRSGNGANVLTF
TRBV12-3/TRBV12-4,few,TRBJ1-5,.,TGTGCCAGCAGCTTGGGAAGTACGGGCAATCAGCCCCAGCATTTT,CASSLGSTGNQPQHF
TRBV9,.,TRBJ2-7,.,TGTGCCAGCAGCGTAGGGGGGAATTGGTACGAGCAGTACTTC,CASSVGGNWYEQYF
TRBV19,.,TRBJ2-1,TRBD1,TGTGCCAGTAGCCCACAGGGGGATGAGCAGTTCTTC,CASSPQGDEQFF
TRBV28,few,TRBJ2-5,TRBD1,TGTGCCAGCAGCCCAGCAGGGGGAAACCAAGAGACCCAGTACTTC,CASSPAGGNQETQYF
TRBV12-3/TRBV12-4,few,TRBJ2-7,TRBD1,TGTGCCAGCAGTTCCTTAGGGGGCCACGAGCAGTACTTC,CASSSLGGHEQYF
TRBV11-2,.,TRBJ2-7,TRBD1,TGTGCCAGCAGCCGCCTGACAGGGGCCCAACAAGAGCAGTACTTC,CASSRLTGAQQEQYF
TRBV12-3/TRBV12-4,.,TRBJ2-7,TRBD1,TGTGCCAGCAGTACCGCGACAGGGGTTCACGAGCAGTACTTC,CASSTATGVHEQYF
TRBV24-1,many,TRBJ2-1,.,TGTGCCACCAGTGATTTGAAGGGGTTGGATGAGCAGTTCTTC,CATSDLKGLDEQFF
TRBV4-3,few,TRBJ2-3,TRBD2,TGCGCCAGCAGCACTAGCGGGAGCACAGATACGCAGTATTTT,CASSTSGSTDTQYF
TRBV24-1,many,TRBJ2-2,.,TGTGCCACCAGTGATTTAGCGACCGGGGAGCTGTTTTTT,CATSDLATGELFF
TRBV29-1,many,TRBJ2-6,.,TGCAGCGTTGAAAGTGAAGACTCTGGGGCCAACGTCCTGACTTTC,CSVESEDSGANVLTF
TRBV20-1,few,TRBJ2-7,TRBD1,TGCAGTGCTTCGGGACAGGGGGTCAACGAGCAGTACTTC,CSASGQGVNEQYF
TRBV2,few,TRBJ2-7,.,TGTGCCATCCTTCGGAGGGAGGCGTCCTACGAGCAGTACTTC,CAILRREASYEQYF
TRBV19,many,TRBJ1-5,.,TGTGCCAGTAGTCCCGTTGGTCTTGGCAATCAGCCCCAGCATTTT,CASSPVGLGNQPQHF
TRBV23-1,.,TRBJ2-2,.,TGCGCCAGCAGTCAATCCACAGAGAACACCGGGGAGCTGTTTTTT,CASSQSTENTGELFF
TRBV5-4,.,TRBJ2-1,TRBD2,TGTGCCAGCAGCTTTGTGAGCGGGAGGGCCAATGAGCAGTTCTTC,CASSFVSGRANEQFF
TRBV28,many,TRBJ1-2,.,TGTGCCAGCACCCTGGGGCAGGGGAGAGGCTACACCTTC,CASTLGQGRGYTF
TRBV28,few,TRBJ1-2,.,TGTGCCAGCAGCCTCGCTAACTATGGCTACACCTTC,CASSLANYGYTF
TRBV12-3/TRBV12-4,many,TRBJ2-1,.,TGTGCCAGCAGAGCCTCACTAAATGAGCAGTTCTTC,CASRASLNEQFF
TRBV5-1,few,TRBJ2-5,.,TGCGCCAGCAGCTGGAGGGAGACCCAGTACTTC,CASSWRETQYF
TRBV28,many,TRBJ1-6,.,TGTGCCAGCAGTTTATATTTTGGGGGTGGTACAGGTTCACCCCTCCACTTT,CASSLYFGGGTGSPLHF
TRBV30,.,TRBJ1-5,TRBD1,TGTGCCTGGAGTCAGGGGGGCGATCAGCCCCAGCATTTT,CAWSQGGDQPQHF
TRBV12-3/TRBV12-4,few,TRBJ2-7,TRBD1,TGTGCCAGCAGTGACTCCGGGACAGGGTCATCTCAGCAGTACTTC,CASSDSGTGSSQQYF
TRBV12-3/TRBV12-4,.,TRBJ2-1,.,TGTGCCAGCAGTTTCGATGATGAGCAGTTCTTC,CASSFDDEQFF
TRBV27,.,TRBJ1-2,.,TGTGCCAGCAGTTTACAGGACGGGGCCGCGAGCCGCTACACCTTC,CASSLQDGAASRYTF
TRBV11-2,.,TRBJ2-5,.,TGTGCCAGCAGCTTAGGAGCCTACAAAGAGACCCAGTACTTC,CASSLGAYKETQYF
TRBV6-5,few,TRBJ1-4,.,TGTGCCAGCAGACCCCTGGGATTGACTTCTAATGAAAAACTGTTTTTT,CASRPLGLTSNEKLFF
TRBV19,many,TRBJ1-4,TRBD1,TGTGCCAGTAGTGGAAGACAGGGGGCAGATGAAAAACTGTTTTTT,CASSGRQGADEKLFF
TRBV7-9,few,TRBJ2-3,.,TGTGCCAGCAGCTATCCGACAGGGACTAACGATACGCAGTATTTT,CASSYPTGTNDTQYF
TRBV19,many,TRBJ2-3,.,TGTGCCAGTAGTTTGGGGGGGCCCTCCTACAGGGGAGATACGCAGTATTTT,CASSLGGPSYRGDTQYF
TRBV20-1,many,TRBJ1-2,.,TGCAGTGCTAGCAGGGGTGGACACTATGGCTACACCTTC,CSASRGGHYGYTF
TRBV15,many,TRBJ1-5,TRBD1,TGTGCCACCAGCAGAGAGGACAGGGCTCAGCCCCAGCATTTT,CATSREDRAQPQHF
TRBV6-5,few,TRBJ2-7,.,TGTGCCAGCACCAAGTGGGACGAGCAGTACTTC,CASTKWDEQYF
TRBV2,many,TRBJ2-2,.,TGTGCCAGCACCCCCTCTGACTTTACCGGGGAGCTGTTTTTT,CASTPSDFTGELFF
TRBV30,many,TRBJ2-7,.,TGTGCCGGGACCACAGGGATACCCCCCTACGAGCAGTACTTC,CAGTTGIPPYEQYF
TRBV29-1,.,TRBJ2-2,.,TGCAGCGTTGAATACAACACCGGGGAGCTGTTTTTT,CSVEYNTGELFF
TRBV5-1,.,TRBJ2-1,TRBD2,TGCGCCAGCAGCGCCACGAGCGGGAGCTCCTACAATGAGCAGTTCTTC,CASSATSGSSYNEQFF
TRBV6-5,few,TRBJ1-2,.,TGTGCCAGCAGTTATTCTTTTGGGTATGGCTACACCTTC,CASSYSFGYGYTF
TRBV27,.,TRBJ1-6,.,TGTGCCAGCAGTTTAAAACCGTATAATTCACCCCTCCACTTT,CASSLKPYNSPLHF
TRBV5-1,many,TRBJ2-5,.,TGCGCCAGCAGCAATCGGAGTCCTCAAGAGACCCAGTACTTC,CASSNRSPQETQYF
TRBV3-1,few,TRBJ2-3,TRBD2,TGTGCCAGCAGCCGCGGACTAGCGGGGGCGAATACAGATACGCAGTATTTT,CASSRGLAGANTDTQYF
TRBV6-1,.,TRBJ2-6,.,TGTGCCACCTTTGCAGGGTACTCTGGGGCCAACGTCCTGACTTTC,CATFAGYSGANVLTF
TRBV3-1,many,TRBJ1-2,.,TGTGCCAGCAGCCGCTCAGTAAACTATGGCTACACCTTC,CASSRSVNYGYTF
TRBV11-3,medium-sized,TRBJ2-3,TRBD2,TGTGCCAGCAGTCAAGGACTAGCGGATAGCACAGATACGCAGTATTTT,CASSQGLADSTDTQYF
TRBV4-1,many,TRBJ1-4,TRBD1,TGCGCCAGCAGCCAAGTGCTTCCGGGACAGGGGAGGGAAACTAATGAAAAACTGTTTTTT,CASSQVLPGQGRETNEKLFF
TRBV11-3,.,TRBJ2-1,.,TGTGCCAGCACCCGGGGATTTGAGCAGTTCTTC,CASTRGFEQFF
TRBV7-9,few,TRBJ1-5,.,TGTGCCAGCAGCTTGAACAGGGAGGATCAGCCCCAGCATTTT,CASSLNREDQPQHF
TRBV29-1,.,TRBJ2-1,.,TGCAGCGTTGAAGATCTTCCGCCACCGAGCTCCTACAATGAGCAGTTCTTC,CSVEDLPPPSSYNEQFF
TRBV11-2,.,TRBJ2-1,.,TGTGCCAGCAGCCCTCACGGGGGTAATGAGCAGTTCTTC,CASSPHGGNEQFF